These T cell receptor beta chains were read from a single sample in a study of blood T cell repertoires in COVID-19. Generated by immunoSEQ multiplex PCR, the TCRdb table keeps only in-frame clones and is missing some. The data show some 250,000 clones, approximately 83% seen once. The sample taken for sequencing was peripheral blood. The receptors were sampled from a woman between 25 and 40 years old who had recovered from COVID-19. The CDR3 runs from the conserved cysteine through the conserved F or W. The D gene is left open where the match is weak. Some rows have no size entry. The others give once, few or many, or a class for an expanded clone.

V gene	clone size	J gene	D gene	CDR3 protein	CDR3 DNA
TRBV28	.	TRBJ2-7	.	CASIRGGAYEQYF	TGTGCCAGCATAAGAGGGGGGGCCTACGAGCAGTACTTC
TRBV5-1	.	TRBJ2-5	.	CASSFGQPQETQYF	TGCGCCAGCAGCTTTGGACAGCCCCAAGAGACCCAGTACTTC
TRBV23-1	.	TRBJ2-7	.	CASSQPITGYEQYF	TGCGCCAGCAGTCAACCTATCACGGGCTACGAGCAGTACTTC
TRBV20-1	.	TRBJ2-5	TRBD2	CSASSGGQETQYF	TGCAGTGCTAGTTCGGGGGGCCAAGAGACCCAGTACTTC
TRBV12-3/TRBV12-4	once	TRBJ2-1	.	CASSRQVYNEQFF	TGTGCCAGCAGTCGACAAGTCTACAATGAGCAGTTCTTC
TRBV2	few	TRBJ1-1	.	CASMTAGTEAFF	TGTGCCAGCATGACAGCGGGCACTGAAGCTTTCTTT
TRBV18	once	TRBJ1-1	.	CASSPPKGDTEAFF	TGTGCCAGCTCACCACCGAAGGGGGACACTGAAGCTTTCTTT
TRBV7-9	.	TRBJ1-1	TRBD1	CASSLEGTARNTEAFF	TGTGCCAGCAGCTTAGAGGGGACAGCAAGAAACACTGAAGCTTTCTTT
TRBV5-4	.	TRBJ2-1	.	CASSPISGGASYNEQFF	TGTGCCAGCAGCCCAATCTCCGGCGGGGCCTCCTACAATGAGCAGTTCTTC
TRBV6-1	.	TRBJ2-3	TRBD1	CASSERRDRGTDTQYF	TGTGCCAGCAGTGAACGGAGGGACAGGGGCACAGATACGCAGTATTTT
TRBV5-4	.	TRBJ1-1	TRBD1	CASSSGTGYKAEAFF	TGTGCCAGCAGTTCTGGGACAGGGTACAAAGCTGAAGCTTTCTTT
TRBV5-1	.	TRBJ1-4	TRBD1	CASSFGQGSKNEKLFF	TGCGCCAGCAGCTTCGGACAGGGTTCGAAGAATGAAAAACTGTTTTTT
TRBV27	.	TRBJ1-5	TRBD1	CASSSTGEEGNQPQHF	TGTGCCAGCAGTTCGACAGGGGAAGAGGGCAATCAGCCCCAGCATTTT
TRBV5-4	.	TRBJ2-3	TRBD2	CASSLELAGRGSTDTQYF	TGTGCCAGCAGCTTAGAACTAGCGGGGAGGGGTTCGACAGATACGCAGTATTTT
TRBV5-4	.	TRBJ1-2	.	CASSLQGRDYGYTF	TGTGCCAGCAGCTTGCAAGGCAGGGACTATGGCTACACCTTC
TRBV4-3	.	TRBJ2-1	.	CASSQVSPYNEQFF	TGCGCCAGCAGCCAAGTGAGCCCCTACAATGAGCAGTTCTTC
TRBV5-1	.	TRBJ2-7	TRBD1	CASRTGGLSSYEQYF	TGCGCCAGCAGGACAGGGGGCCTTAGCTCCTACGAGCAGTACTTC
TRBV4-2	.	TRBJ2-1	.	CASSQEVGVYNEQFF	TGTGCCAGCAGCCAAGAAGTAGGGGTCTACAATGAGCAGTTCTTC
TRBV4-1	once	TRBJ2-3	TRBD1	CASSFRQGGITDTQYF	TGCGCCAGCAGCTTCCGACAGGGGGGAATAACAGATACGCAGTATTTT
TRBV3-1/TRBV3-2	.	TRBJ2-3	TRBD1	CASSQDLRDRGTDTQYF	TGTGCCAGCAGCCAAGATCTAAGAGACAGGGGAACAGATACGCAGTATTTT
TRBV19	once	TRBJ2-1	TRBD1	CASRPRDRAYNEQFF	TGTGCCAGTAGACCCAGGGACAGGGCGTACAATGAGCAGTTCTTC
TRBV25-1	.	TRBJ2-1	.	CASSELRSGSEQFF	TGTGCCAGCAGTGAATTGAGGAGTGGGAGTGAGCAGTTCTTC
TRBV13	few	TRBJ1-6	.	CASSEPTGGLMNSPLHF	TGTGCCAGCAGCGAGCCGACGGGAGGATTAATGAATTCACCCCTCCACTTT
TRBV4-2	.	TRBJ2-5	.	CASSQDLASQETQYF	TGTGCCAGCAGCCAAGATCTGGCTAGCCAAGAGACCCAGTACTTC
TRBV18	.	TRBJ1-2	.	CASSPNSELLNYGYTF	TGTGCCAGCTCACCTAATTCGGAGCTCCTAAACTATGGCTACACCTTC
TRBV19	few	TRBJ2-1	TRBD2	CASSMGGGAYNEQFF	TGTGCCAGTAGTATGGGCGGGGGGGCTTACAATGAGCAGTTCTTC
TRBV14	few	TRBJ1-6	.	CASSASRGPRGTLHF	TGTGCCAGCAGCGCATCACGAGGCCCCCGAGGGACCCTCCACTTT
TRBV3-1/TRBV3-2	.	TRBJ2-2	.	CASSHVHNTGELFF	TGTGCCAGCAGCCACGTACATAACACCGGGGAGCTGTTTTTT
TRBV10-3	.	TRBJ1-4	.	CAISGGSPNEKLFF	TGTGCCATCAGTGGCGGCAGCCCGAATGAAAAACTGTTTTTT